Listed below are T cell receptor beta chains from one sample, sequenced in a study of blood T cell repertoires in COVID-19. Some clones are missing from TCRdb's copy, which holds only in-frame ones; the method was immunoSEQ multiplex PCR. The sample gives approximately 240,000 clones, 70% to 85% of which show up once; over 3% is in the top ten. Sequencing input: peripheral blood. These receptors were taken from a woman in her forties with active or convalescent COVID-19. Both conserved end residues are part of each CDR3. The order of the fields is J gene, clone size, D gene, V gene, CDR3 protein, CDR3 DNA. A D gene is named only where the DNA matches it firmly. Clone size, where shown, is once, few, many, or a class for clones that have expanded.

j_call: TRBJ1-2; clone_size: once; d_call: TRBD1; v_call: TRBV4-1; cdr3_aa: CASSQMTGLHGYTF; cdr3_nt: TGCGCCAGCAGCCAGATGACAGGGTTGCATGGCTACACCTTC
j_call: TRBJ1-6; clone_size: NA; d_call: TRBD1; v_call: TRBV28; cdr3_aa: CASTRQGARNSPLHF; cdr3_nt: TGTGCCAGCACAAGACAGGGGGCGCGGAATTCACCCCTCCACTTT
j_call: TRBJ2-3; clone_size: NA; d_call: TRBD2; v_call: TRBV5-1; cdr3_aa: CASRLLAGGSTDTQYF; cdr3_nt: TGCGCCAGCAGGCTCCTAGCGGGGGGAAGCACAGATACGCAGTATTTT
j_call: TRBJ2-2; clone_size: NA; d_call: TRBD2; v_call: TRBV29-1; cdr3_aa: CSSGGAGVDTGELFF; cdr3_nt: TGCAGCTCCGGGGGTGCGGGGGTCGACACCGGGGAGCTGTTTTTT
j_call: TRBJ1-5; clone_size: few; d_call: TRBD1; v_call: TRBV10-3; cdr3_aa: CAISDGTGGGQPQHF; cdr3_nt: TGTGCCATCAGTGACGGGACAGGGGGCGGTCAGCCCCAGCATTTT
j_call: TRBJ1-5; clone_size: NA; d_call: NA; v_call: TRBV2; cdr3_aa: CASSPEENQPQHF; cdr3_nt: TGTGCCAGCAGTCCCGAAGAGAATCAGCCCCAGCATTTT
j_call: TRBJ1-2; clone_size: once; d_call: NA; v_call: TRBV3-1/TRBV3-2; cdr3_aa: CASSPSGTTGGYGYTF; cdr3_nt: TGTGCCAGCAGCCCCTCCGGGACCACTGGGGGGTATGGCTACACCTTC
j_call: TRBJ2-2; clone_size: NA; d_call: NA; v_call: TRBV19; cdr3_aa: CASKGPGGPNTGELFF; cdr3_nt: TGTGCCAGTAAAGGACCCGGAGGGCCGAACACCGGGGAGCTGTTTTTT
j_call: TRBJ1-1; clone_size: few; d_call: NA; v_call: TRBV6-5; cdr3_aa: CASSYSGAGRRTEAFF; cdr3_nt: TGTGCCAGCAGTTACTCGGGGGCAGGTCGTCGCACTGAAGCTTTCTTT
j_call: TRBJ1-6; clone_size: many; d_call: TRBD1; v_call: TRBV5-1; cdr3_aa: CASSGRTGDNSPLHF; cdr3_nt: TGCGCCAGCAGCGGGAGGACAGGGGATAATTCACCCCTCCACTTT
j_call: TRBJ1-2; clone_size: NA; d_call: TRBD1; v_call: TRBV7-9; cdr3_aa: CASSTQGLYGYTF; cdr3_nt: TGTGCCAGCAGCACACAGGGGCTCTATGGCTACACCTTC
j_call: TRBJ1-4; clone_size: NA; d_call: NA; v_call: TRBV28; cdr3_aa: CASSLSGATNEKLFF; cdr3_nt: TGTGCCAGCAGCCTTTCGGGGGCAACTAATGAAAAACTGTTTTTT
j_call: TRBJ2-3; clone_size: NA; d_call: TRBD1; v_call: TRBV28; cdr3_aa: CASSSPGQGAADTQYF; cdr3_nt: TGTGCCAGCAGTTCACCGGGACAGGGGGCAGCAGATACGCAGTATTTT
j_call: TRBJ1-2; clone_size: NA; d_call: TRBD1; v_call: TRBV15; cdr3_aa: CATSRELLTGQGPGYTF; cdr3_nt: TGTGCCACCAGCAGAGAATTATTAACGGGACAGGGACCCGGCTACACCTTC
j_call: TRBJ1-3; clone_size: NA; d_call: NA; v_call: TRBV19; cdr3_aa: CASGPTGAGNTIYF; cdr3_nt: TGTGCCAGTGGACCGACAGGCGCCGGAAACACCATATATTTT
j_call: TRBJ1-3; clone_size: NA; d_call: NA; v_call: TRBV6-5; cdr3_aa: CASSFSGTPLGAIYF; cdr3_nt: TGTGCCAGCAGTTTCTCCGGGACACCCCTAGGGGCCATATATTTT
j_call: TRBJ1-2; clone_size: once; d_call: NA; v_call: TRBV29-1; cdr3_aa: CSVVGALYGYTF; cdr3_nt: TGCAGCGTTGTGGGGGCCTTATATGGCTACACCTTC
j_call: TRBJ2-7; clone_size: NA; d_call: NA; v_call: TRBV2; cdr3_aa: CASSSGRGQSYEQYF; cdr3_nt: TGTGCCAGCAGTTCTGGTAGGGGACAAAGTTACGAGCAGTACTTC
j_call: TRBJ1-6; clone_size: NA; d_call: TRBD1; v_call: TRBV7-2; cdr3_aa: CASSSGTVALNSPLHF; cdr3_nt: TGTGCCAGCAGCTCTGGGACAGTCGCGCTTAATTCACCCCTCCACTTT
j_call: TRBJ1-2; clone_size: once; d_call: NA; v_call: TRBV27; cdr3_aa: CASSLGPNYGYTF; cdr3_nt: TGTGCCAGCAGTCTTGGGCCTAACTATGGCTACACCTTC
j_call: TRBJ1-3; clone_size: NA; d_call: NA; v_call: TRBV19; cdr3_aa: CASSRSSSGNTIYF; cdr3_nt: TGTGCCAGTAGCAGGTCCTCCTCTGGAAACACCATATATTTT
j_call: TRBJ1-5; clone_size: NA; d_call: NA; v_call: TRBV12-1; cdr3_aa: CASSFAGQSNQPQHF; cdr3_nt: TGTGCCAGCAGCTTTGCGGGACAGAGCAATCAGCCCCAGCATTTT
j_call: TRBJ2-3; clone_size: NA; d_call: TRBD2; v_call: TRBV28; cdr3_aa: CASISSSGIFGDTQYF; cdr3_nt: TGTGCCAGCATCTCGTCTAGCGGGATCTTCGGAGATACGCAGTATTTT
j_call: TRBJ1-1; clone_size: NA; d_call: TRBD1; v_call: TRBV11-3; cdr3_aa: CASRLAHGQANTEAFF; cdr3_nt: TGTGCCAGCAGGTTAGCCCACGGACAGGCCAACACTGAAGCTTTCTTT
j_call: TRBJ2-3; clone_size: medium-sized; d_call: TRBD2; v_call: TRBV4-1; cdr3_aa: CASSQLGLAGTGGGDTQYF; cdr3_nt: TGCGCCAGCAGCCAACTCGGACTAGCGGGGACTGGCGGCGGGGATACGCAGTATTTT
j_call: TRBJ1-2; clone_size: NA; d_call: NA; v_call: TRBV24-1; cdr3_aa: CATSDIDSYGYTF; cdr3_nt: TGTGCCACCAGTGATATCGACAGCTATGGCTACACCTTC
j_call: TRBJ1-2; clone_size: NA; d_call: TRBD1; v_call: TRBV2; cdr3_aa: CASSADRGGYTF; cdr3_nt: TGTGCCAGCAGTGCGGACAGGGGTGGCTACACCTTC
j_call: TRBJ2-2; clone_size: few; d_call: NA; v_call: TRBV7-3; cdr3_aa: CASSLTGTTGELFF; cdr3_nt: TGTGCCAGCAGTCTCACAGGGACCACCGGGGAGCTGTTTTTT
j_call: TRBJ2-7; clone_size: NA; d_call: TRBD2; v_call: TRBV7-9; cdr3_aa: CASTRREDYEQYF; cdr3_nt: TGTGCCAGCACCCGCCGGGAGGACTACGAGCAGTACTTC
j_call: TRBJ2-1; clone_size: few; d_call: TRBD2; v_call: TRBV28; cdr3_aa: CASTSGLAGGQNEQFF; cdr3_nt: TGTGCCAGCACCTCGGGACTAGCGGGGGGGCAGAATGAGCAGTTCTTC
j_call: TRBJ1-1; clone_size: NA; d_call: NA; v_call: TRBV21-1; cdr3_aa: CAGFRGQGNTEAFF; cdr3_nt: TGTGCCGGGTTCCGAGGACAGGGTAACACTGAAGCTTTCTTT
j_call: TRBJ1-2; clone_size: NA; d_call: TRBD1; v_call: TRBV2; cdr3_aa: CASKKGQLIYGYTF; cdr3_nt: TGTGCCAGCAAAAAGGGACAGCTTATCTATGGCTACACCTTC
j_call: TRBJ2-2; clone_size: NA; d_call: TRBD2; v_call: TRBV7-2; cdr3_aa: CASSFAGGPWELFF; cdr3_nt: TGTGCCAGCAGCTTTGCGGGGGGGCCCTGGGAGCTGTTTTTT